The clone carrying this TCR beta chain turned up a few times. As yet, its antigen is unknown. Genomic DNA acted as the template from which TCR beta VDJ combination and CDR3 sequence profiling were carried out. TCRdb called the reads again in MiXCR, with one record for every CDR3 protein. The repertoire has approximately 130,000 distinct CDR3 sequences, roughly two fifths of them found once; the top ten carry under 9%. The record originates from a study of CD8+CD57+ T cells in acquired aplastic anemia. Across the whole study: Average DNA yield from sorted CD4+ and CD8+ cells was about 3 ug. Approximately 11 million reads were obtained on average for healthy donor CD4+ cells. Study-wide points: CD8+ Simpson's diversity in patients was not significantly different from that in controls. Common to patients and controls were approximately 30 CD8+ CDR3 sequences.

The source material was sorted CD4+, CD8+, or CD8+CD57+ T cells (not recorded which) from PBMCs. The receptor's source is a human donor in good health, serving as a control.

The CDR3 sequence is CASSEVAEAFF. CDR3 in DNA: TGTGCCAGCAGTGAGGTGGCGGAAGCTTTCTTT. The chain combines TRBV25-1 with TRBJ1-1; D is uncertain. The CDR3 has 11 residues. The V end was cut by 3 bases, the J end by 8 bases, with 7 bases between. Germline V lookup: CDR1 MGHDK, CDR2 SYGVNS.